The clone carrying this T cell receptor (beta chain) came up a few times. Its target is not known. RNA extraction gave at least 5 micrograms of total RNA per sample. This specimen comes from a study of blood T cells in healthy people across ages. Study conclusions and caveats: Greater diversity and more naive CD4+ cells were seen in long-lived donors than in aged donors.

The use of a sample-barcoded 5' primer and a J-beta primer mix characterized a second PCR of roughly 7 to 11 cycles. Sequencing of every sample gave 3 million or more CDR3-containing paired-end reads. TCRdb processed the 5' RACE reads anew with MiXCR; each CDR3 protein has one entry. The table records some 730,000 distinct CDR3 sequences, 20% to 25% of them present only once. Germline loops: CDR1 MNHNS, CDR2 SASEGT. Trimming cost V 7 bases and J 4 bases, with 16 bases left between them. CDR3 length: 15 residues. The sequenced sample was blood. The chain carries TRBV6-1 and TRBJ2-2; possibly TRBD2 for D (6 bases). The source is an older man in good health. CDR3 in amino acids: CASTDSGPLTGELFF. DNA for the CDR3: TGTGCCAGCACTGATAGCGGACCGCTCACCGGGGAGCTGTTTTTT.